This T cell receptor beta chain appears in the sequencing data of a study of blood T cells in healthy people across ages. A second PCR of roughly 7 to 11 cycles used a sample-barcoded 5' primer and a J-beta primer mix. MiXCR, applied by TCRdb to the 5' RACE reads, yields one record per CDR3 protein. The repertoire holds around 800,000 distinct CDR3 sequences, with approximately 44% as singletons. Looked up from germline, CDR1 is SEHNR and CDR2 is FQNEAQ (reference sequence). With V trimmed by 2 bases and J by 4 bases, 2 bases remained unmatched. The CDR3 runs 14 residues. The chain joins TRBV7-9 to TRBJ1-1; 9 bases line up with TRBD1. The TCR comes from a man in his 60s in good health. The sample comprised blood. CDR3 nucleotide sequence: TGTGCCAGCAGCTTAACAGGGGGCGGCACTGAAGCTTTCTTT. It yields the protein CASSLTGGGTEAFF.